The rows below give T cell receptor beta chains drawn from one sample of a study of blood T cell repertoires in COVID-19. The table came from immunoSEQ multiplex PCR; TCRdb's copy has only in-frame clones and leaves some out. The table includes 200,000 or so clones, 86% detected once. Sequenced material: peripheral blood. The source is a woman aged 70-85 years with acute or convalescent COVID-19. The CDR3 runs from the conserved cysteine through the conserved F or W. The D gene is left open where the match is weak. Clone size appears in some rows only: once, few, many, or a class for an expanded clone.

.,TRBV2,12,TRBJ2-7,.,TGTGCCAGCGGGGGGATGGCCTACGAGCAGTACTTC,CASGGMAYEQYF
.,TRBV7-9,16,TRBJ2-2,.,TGTGCCAGCAGCGTTCCTTCCGGGACAACCACCGGGGAGCTGTTTTTT,CASSVPSGTTTGELFF
.,TRBV7-2,15,TRBJ1-2,once,TGTGCCAGCAGCTTAGAGGGGGGGGCCCTCTATGGCTACACCTTC,CASSLEGGALYGYTF
.,TRBV29-1,12,TRBJ1-3,once,TGCAGCGTTGAAGTCGCTGGGGGGGCCATATATTTT,CSVEVAGGAIYF
.,TRBV5-1,14,TRBJ2-1,.,TGCGCCAGCAGCTCTGGCAGGGGCCAGGGTGAGCAGTTCTTC,CASSSGRGQGEQFF
TRBD2,TRBV9,15,TRBJ2-1,.,TGTGCCAGCAGCGTAGGTAGCGGGAGGTACAATGAGCAGTTCTTC,CASSVGSGRYNEQFF
TRBD2,TRBV28,16,TRBJ2-1,.,TGTGCCAGCAGTTCACCGGGACTAGCGGGAGGGAATGAGCAGTTCTTC,CASSSPGLAGGNEQFF
TRBD1,TRBV9,15,TRBJ2-7,once,TGTGCCAGCAGCGGGCCCGGGACAGTTGCCTACGAGCAGTACTTC,CASSGPGTVAYEQYF
.,TRBV13,15,TRBJ2-7,.,TGTGCCAGCAGCCCTAGGTGGACAAGTACCTACGAGCAGTACTTC,CASSPRWTSTYEQYF
TRBD1,TRBV11-2,14,TRBJ1-1,.,TGTGCCAGCAGCATGGGACAGGGGCTTAATGAAGCTTTCTTT,CASSMGQGLNEAFF
TRBD1,TRBV7-2,16,TRBJ1-5,.,TGTGCCAGCAGCTCCATGACAGGGGGCGGCAATCAGCCCCAGCATTTT,CASSSMTGGGNQPQHF